Listed below are T cell receptor beta chains from one sample, sequenced in a study of metastatic and nonmetastatic thyroid tumors. With MiXCR, TCRdb called clones anew from the PCR reads. The table has around 10,000 clones, approximately 12% seen once. Input material: blood. The receptor source for this set is a female donor with papillary thyroid cancer or a benign thyroid nodule (not recorded which). Some clones in this sample may be carry-over from other donors' samples. CDR3s include the opening cysteine and the closing phenylalanine or tryptophan. The D gene is left open where the match is weak. Clone size is given for some rows only: seen once, a few or many times, or a class if the clone is expanded.

CDR3nt | CDR3aa | v_gene | abundance | d_gene | j_gene
TGTGCCAGCACCGGGCCCTACGAGCAGTACTTC | CASTGPYEQYF | TRBV6-1 | medium-sized | NA | TRBJ2-7
TGCGCCAGCAGCTCTCCGGACAGGGGCATCTACGAGCAGTACTTC | CASSSPDRGIYEQYF | TRBV5-1 | many | TRBD1 | TRBJ2-7
TGCGCCAGCAGTGAGAGCGGGGGGCACACAGATACGCAGTATTTT | CASSESGGHTDTQYF | TRBV10-1 | many | TRBD2 | TRBJ2-3
TGCGCCAGCAGTTGGCATGGGAACACTGAAGCTTTCTTT | CASSWHGNTEAFF | TRBV5-1 | NA | NA | TRBJ1-1
TGTGCCAGCAGTTTAAGGCAGCATGGCTACACCTTC | CASSLRQHGYTF | TRBV12-3/TRBV12-4 | medium-sized | NA | TRBJ1-2
TGTGCCTGGAGTTTAGGAGGGAATGAGCAGTTCTTC | CAWSLGGNEQFF | TRBV30 | medium-sized | NA | TRBJ2-1
TGTGCCAGCTCACCTCAACAGGGGGCGGCTAATGAAAAACTGTTTTTT | CASSPQQGAANEKLFF | TRBV18 | many | TRBD1 | TRBJ1-4
TGTGCCAGCAGTTTTGGGGACAGCCAAGGGACCCAGTACTTC | CASSFGDSQGTQYF | TRBV27 | NA | TRBD1 | TRBJ2-5
TGTGCCAGCGAGACCGGGACAGGGGTAGAGACCCAGTACTTC | CASETGTGVETQYF | TRBV6-1 | medium-sized | TRBD1 | TRBJ2-5
TGCAGTGCCTCTTACCAGAGGGCGGGAGGGGAACTGTTTTTT | CSASYQRAGGELFF | TRBV20-1 | many | TRBD2 | TRBJ2-2
TGCGCCAGCAGTGAGTTGATGAACACTGAAGCTTTCTTT | CASSELMNTEAFF | TRBV10-1 | medium-sized | NA | TRBJ1-1
TGTGCCAGCCAGCGGGGGGGCAGTCCAACCTACGAGCAGTACTTC | CASQRGGSPTYEQYF | TRBV11-2 | NA | TRBD2 | TRBJ2-7
TGTGCCAGCAGCTCCGACGGCTACGAGCAGTACTTC | CASSSDGYEQYF | TRBV11-1 | few | NA | TRBJ2-7
TGTGCCATCAGTGACGGACTCCCGTACTCTGGAAACACCATATATTTT | CAISDGLPYSGNTIYF | TRBV10-3 | few | NA | TRBJ1-3
TGCAGTGCTAGAGATCAGGGGCCCCGGCTAAACATTCAGTACTTC | CSARDQGPRLNIQYF | TRBV20-1 | many | NA | TRBJ2-4
TGTGCCAGCTCACCAACCGGGACAGGGGGCCGATATGGCTACACCTTC | CASSPTGTGGRYGYTF | TRBV18 | medium-sized | TRBD1 | TRBJ1-2
TGTGCCAGCAGCGTCTCAGGGGCCGACGAGCAGTACTTC | CASSVSGADEQYF | TRBV3-1 | medium-sized | NA | TRBJ2-7
TGTGCCAGCAGCTTAGACACCTCACGGGGAAATGAGCAGTTCTTC | CASSLDTSRGNEQFF | TRBV11-3 | many | NA | TRBJ2-1